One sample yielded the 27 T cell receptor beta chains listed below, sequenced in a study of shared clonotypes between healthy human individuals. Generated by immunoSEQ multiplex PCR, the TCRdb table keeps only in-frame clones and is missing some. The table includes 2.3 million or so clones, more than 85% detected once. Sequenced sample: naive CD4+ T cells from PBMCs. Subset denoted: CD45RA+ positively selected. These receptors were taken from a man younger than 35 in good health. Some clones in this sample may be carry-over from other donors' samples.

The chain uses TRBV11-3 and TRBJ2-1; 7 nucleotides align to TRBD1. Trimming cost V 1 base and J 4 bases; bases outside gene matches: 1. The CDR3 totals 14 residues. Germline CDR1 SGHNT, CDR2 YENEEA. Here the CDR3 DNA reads TGTGCCAGCAGCTTAGGGGACAGTTACAATGAGCAGTTCTTC. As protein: CASSLGDSYNEQFF. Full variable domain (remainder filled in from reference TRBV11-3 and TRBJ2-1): EAGVVQSPRYKIIEKKQPVAFWCNPISGHNTLYWYLQNLGQGPELLIRYENEEAVDDSQLPKDRFSAERLKGVDSTLKIQPAELGDSAVYLCASSLGDSYNEQFFGPGTRLTVL.

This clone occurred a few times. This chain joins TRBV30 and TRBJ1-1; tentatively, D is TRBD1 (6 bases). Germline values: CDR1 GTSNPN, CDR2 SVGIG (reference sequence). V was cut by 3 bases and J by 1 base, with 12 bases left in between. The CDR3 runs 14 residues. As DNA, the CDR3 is TGTGCCTGGAGGCGGACAGCCTGGAACACTGAAGCTTTCTTT. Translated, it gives CAWRRTAWNTEAFF.

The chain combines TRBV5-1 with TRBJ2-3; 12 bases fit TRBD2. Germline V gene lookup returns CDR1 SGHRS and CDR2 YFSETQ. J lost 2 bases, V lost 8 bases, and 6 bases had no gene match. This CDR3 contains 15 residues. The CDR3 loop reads CASKGLAGSTDTQYF. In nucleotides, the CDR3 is TGCGCCAGTAAAGGACTAGCGGGATCCACAGATACGCAGTATTTT.

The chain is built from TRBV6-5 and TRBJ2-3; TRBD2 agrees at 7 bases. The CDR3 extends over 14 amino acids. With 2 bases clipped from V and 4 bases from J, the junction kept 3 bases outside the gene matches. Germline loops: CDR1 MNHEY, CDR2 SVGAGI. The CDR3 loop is CASSYRGLSDTQYF. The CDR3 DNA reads TGTGCCAGCAGTTACCGGGGACTATCAGATACGCAGTATTTT.

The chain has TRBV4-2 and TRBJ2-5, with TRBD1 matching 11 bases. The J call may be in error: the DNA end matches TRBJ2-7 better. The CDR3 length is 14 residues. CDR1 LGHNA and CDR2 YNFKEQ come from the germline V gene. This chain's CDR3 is CASSLAGTGGEQYF. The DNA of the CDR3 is TGTGCCAGCAGCCTTGCCGGGACAGGGGGCGAGCAGTACTTC.

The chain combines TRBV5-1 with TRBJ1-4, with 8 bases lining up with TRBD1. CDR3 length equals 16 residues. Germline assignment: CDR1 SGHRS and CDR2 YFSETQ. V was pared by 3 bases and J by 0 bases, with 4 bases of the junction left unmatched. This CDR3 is CASSSQGAATNEKLFF. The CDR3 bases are TGCGCCAGCAGCTCTCAGGGGGCGGCAACTAATGAAAAACTGTTTTTT.

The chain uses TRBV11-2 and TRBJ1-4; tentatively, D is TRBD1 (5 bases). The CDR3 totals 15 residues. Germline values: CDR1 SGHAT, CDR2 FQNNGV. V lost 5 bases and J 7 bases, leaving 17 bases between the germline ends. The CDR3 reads CASSPTGRAGEKLFF. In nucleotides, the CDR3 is TGTGCCAGCAGCCCGACGGGCAGGGCTGGTGAAAAACTGTTTTTT.

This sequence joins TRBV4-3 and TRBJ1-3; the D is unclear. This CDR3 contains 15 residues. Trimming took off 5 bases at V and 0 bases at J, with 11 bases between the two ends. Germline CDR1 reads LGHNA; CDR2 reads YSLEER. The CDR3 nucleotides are TGCGCCAGCAGCATGCAGGAGAGCTCTGGAAACACCATATATTTT. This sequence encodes CASSMQESSGNTIYF.

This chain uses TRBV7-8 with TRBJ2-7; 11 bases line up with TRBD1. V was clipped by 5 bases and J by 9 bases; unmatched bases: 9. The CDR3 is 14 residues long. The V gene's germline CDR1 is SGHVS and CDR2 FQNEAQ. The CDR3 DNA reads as TGTGCCAGCAGCCCCCGGGACAGGGGGGACGGGCAGTACTTC. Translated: CASSPRDRGDGQYF.

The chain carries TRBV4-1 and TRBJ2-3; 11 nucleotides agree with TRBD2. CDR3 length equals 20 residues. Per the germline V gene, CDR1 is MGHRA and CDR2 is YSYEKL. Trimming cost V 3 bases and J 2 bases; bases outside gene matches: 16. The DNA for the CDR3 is TGCGCCAGCAGCCAGGGAACTTTACTAGCGGGGGTCGCCCACACAGATACGCAGTATTTT. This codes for CASSQGTLLAGVAHTDTQYF.

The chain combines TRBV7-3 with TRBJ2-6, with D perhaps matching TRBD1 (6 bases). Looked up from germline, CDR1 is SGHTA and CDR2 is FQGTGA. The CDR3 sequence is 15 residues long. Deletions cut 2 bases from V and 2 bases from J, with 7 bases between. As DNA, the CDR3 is TGTGCCAGCAGCTTACACAGGGCTGGGGCCAACGTCCTGACTTTC. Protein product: CASSLHRAGANVLTF.

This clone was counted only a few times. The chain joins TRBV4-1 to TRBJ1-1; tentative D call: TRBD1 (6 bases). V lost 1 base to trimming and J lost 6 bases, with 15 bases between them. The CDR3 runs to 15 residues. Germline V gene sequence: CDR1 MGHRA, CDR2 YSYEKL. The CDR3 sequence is CASSQVNQGWSEAFF. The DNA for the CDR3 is TGCGCCAGCAGCCAAGTTAATCAGGGGTGGTCTGAAGCTTTCTTT.

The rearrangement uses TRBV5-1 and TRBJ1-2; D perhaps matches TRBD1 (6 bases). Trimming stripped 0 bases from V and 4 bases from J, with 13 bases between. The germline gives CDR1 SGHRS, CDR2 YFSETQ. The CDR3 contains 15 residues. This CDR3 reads CASSLEVGAGYGYTF. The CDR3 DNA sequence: TGCGCCAGCAGCTTGGAGGTGGGGGCTGGCTATGGCTACACCTTC.

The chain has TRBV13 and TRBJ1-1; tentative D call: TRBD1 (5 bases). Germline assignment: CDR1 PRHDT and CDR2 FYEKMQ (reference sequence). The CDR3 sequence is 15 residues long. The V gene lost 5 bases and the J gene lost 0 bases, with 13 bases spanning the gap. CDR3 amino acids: CASSRGEGMNTEAFF. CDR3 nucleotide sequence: TGTGCCAGCAGCAGAGGGGAGGGAATGAACACTGAAGCTTTCTTT.

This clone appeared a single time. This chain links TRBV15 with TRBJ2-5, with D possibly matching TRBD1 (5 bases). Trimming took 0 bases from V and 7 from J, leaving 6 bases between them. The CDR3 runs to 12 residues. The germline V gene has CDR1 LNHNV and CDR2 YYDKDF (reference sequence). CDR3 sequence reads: CATSRDRGTQYF. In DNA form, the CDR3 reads TGTGCCACCAGCAGAGATAGGGGGACCCAGTACTTC.

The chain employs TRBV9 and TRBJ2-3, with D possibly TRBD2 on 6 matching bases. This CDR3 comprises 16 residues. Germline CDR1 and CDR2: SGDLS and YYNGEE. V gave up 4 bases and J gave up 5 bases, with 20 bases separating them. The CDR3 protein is CASSPPGQRAVDTQYF. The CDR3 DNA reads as TGTGCCAGCAGCCCCCCGGGTCAGCGGGCGGTAGATACGCAGTATTTT.

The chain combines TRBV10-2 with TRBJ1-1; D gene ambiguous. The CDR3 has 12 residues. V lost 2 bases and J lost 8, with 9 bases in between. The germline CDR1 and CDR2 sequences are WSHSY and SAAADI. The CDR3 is CASSEAFGEAFF. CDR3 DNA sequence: TGCGCCAGCAGTGAGGCTTTCGGGGAAGCTTTCTTT.

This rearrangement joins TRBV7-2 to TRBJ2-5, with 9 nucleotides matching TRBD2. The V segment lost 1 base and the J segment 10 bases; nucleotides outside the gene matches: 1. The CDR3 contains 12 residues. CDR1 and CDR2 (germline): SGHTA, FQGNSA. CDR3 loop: CASSLGAGGQYF. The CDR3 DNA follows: TGTGCCAGCAGCTTAGGAGCGGGGGGCCAGTACTTC.

The CDR3 loop is CASSFGTPEMNEQFF. The CDR3 bases are TGCGCCAGCAGCTTCGGGACCCCGGAGATGAATGAGCAGTTCTTC. This chain uses TRBV5-1 with TRBJ2-1; either TRBD1 or TRBD2 may supply D (5 bases each). Trimming stripped 2 bases from V and 7 bases from J, with 16 bases between. This CDR3 comprises 15 residues. Germline-derived CDR1 and CDR2 are SGHRS and YFSETQ.

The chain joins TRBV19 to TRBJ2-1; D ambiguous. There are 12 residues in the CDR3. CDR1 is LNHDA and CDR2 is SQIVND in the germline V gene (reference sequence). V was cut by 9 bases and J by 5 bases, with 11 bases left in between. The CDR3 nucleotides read TGTGCCAGCTACGACACACACAATGAGCAGTTCTTC. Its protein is CASYDTHNEQFF.

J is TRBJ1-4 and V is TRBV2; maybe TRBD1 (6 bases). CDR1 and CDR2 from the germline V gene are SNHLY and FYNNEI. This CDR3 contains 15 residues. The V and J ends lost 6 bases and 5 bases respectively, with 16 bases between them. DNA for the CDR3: TGTGCCAGCAGGGGTTCAGGGGCCGTGAATGAAAAACTGTTTTTT. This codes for CASRGSGAVNEKLFF.

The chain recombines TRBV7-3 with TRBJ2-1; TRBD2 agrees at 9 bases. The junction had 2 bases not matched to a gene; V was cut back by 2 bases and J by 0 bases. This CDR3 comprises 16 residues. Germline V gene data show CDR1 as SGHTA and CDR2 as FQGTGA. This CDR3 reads CASSLSSGNSYNEQFF. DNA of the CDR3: TGTGCCAGCAGCTTATCTAGCGGGAACTCCTACAATGAGCAGTTCTTC. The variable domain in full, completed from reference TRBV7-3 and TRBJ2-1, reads GAGVSQTPSNKVTEKGKYVELRCDPISGHTALYWYRQSLGQGPEFLIYFQGTGAADDSGLPNDRFFAVRPEGSVSTLKIQRTERGDSAVYLCASSLSSGNSYNEQFFGPGTRLTVL.

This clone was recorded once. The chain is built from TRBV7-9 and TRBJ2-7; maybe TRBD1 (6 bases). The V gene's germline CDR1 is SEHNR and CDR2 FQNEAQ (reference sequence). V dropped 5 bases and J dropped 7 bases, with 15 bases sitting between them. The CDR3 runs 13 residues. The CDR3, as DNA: TGTGCCAGCAGCCGAAGGACAGAGGGAGAGCAGTACTTC. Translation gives CASSRRTEGEQYF.

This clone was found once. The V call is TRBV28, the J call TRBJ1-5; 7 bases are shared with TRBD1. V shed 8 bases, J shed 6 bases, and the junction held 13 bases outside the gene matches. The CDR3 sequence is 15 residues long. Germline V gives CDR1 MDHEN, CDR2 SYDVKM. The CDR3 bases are TGTGCCAGCTATGGACAGGTGCTGGGGTCTCAGCCCCAGCATTTT. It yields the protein CASYGQVLGSQPQHF.

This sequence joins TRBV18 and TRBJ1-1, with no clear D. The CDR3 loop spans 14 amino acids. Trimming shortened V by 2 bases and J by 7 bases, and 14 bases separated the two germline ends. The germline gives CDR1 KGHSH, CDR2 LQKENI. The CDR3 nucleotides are TGTGCCAGCTCACCAACCTGGTATGATCTTGAAGCTTTCTTT. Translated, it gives CASSPTWYDLEAFF.

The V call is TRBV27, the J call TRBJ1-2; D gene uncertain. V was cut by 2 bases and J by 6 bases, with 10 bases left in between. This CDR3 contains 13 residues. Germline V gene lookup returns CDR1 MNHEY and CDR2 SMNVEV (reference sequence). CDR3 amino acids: CASSLGLGNGYTF. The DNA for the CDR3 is TGTGCCAGCAGTTTAGGATTAGGGAATGGCTACACCTTC.

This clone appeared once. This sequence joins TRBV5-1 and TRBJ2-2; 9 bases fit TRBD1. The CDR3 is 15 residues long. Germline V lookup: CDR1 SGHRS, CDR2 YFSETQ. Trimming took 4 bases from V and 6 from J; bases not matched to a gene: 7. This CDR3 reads CASSQGGTGSGELFF. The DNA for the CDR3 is TGCGCCAGCAGCCAAGGGGGGACAGGGTCCGGGGAGCTGTTTTTT.